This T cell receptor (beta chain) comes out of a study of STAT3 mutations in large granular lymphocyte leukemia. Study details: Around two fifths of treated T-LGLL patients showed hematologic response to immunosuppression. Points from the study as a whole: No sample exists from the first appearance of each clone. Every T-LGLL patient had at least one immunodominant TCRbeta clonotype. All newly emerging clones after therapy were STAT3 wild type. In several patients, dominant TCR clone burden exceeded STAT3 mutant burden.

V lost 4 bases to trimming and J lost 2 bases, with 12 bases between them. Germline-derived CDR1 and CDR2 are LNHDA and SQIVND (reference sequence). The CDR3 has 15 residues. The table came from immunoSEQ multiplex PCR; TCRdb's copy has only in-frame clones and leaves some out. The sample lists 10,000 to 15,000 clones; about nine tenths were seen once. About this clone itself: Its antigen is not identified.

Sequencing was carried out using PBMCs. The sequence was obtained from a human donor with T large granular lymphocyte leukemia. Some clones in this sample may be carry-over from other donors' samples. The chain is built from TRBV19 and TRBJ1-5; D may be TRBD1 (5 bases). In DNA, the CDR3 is TGTGCCAGTAGTACCGTAGACAGAGGCAATCAGCCCCAGCATTTT. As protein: CASSTVDRGNQPQHF.